This TCR beta chain appears in the sequencing data of a study of CD8 T cells in ankylosing spondylitis. Study-wide points: A TCR beta motif of fewer than 10 highly homologous variants seemed to mark ankylosing spondylitis blood. Prior literature has documented some motif variants in synovial fluid and blood from reactive arthritis. Disease-linked clones were reportedly significantly enriched in matched ankylosing spondylitis synovial fluid.

Germline CDR1 reads MNHEY; CDR2 reads SMNVEV (reference sequence). The CDR3 has 14 residues. With molecular barcodes, quantitative 5'-RACE was used to make the TCR beta libraries. TCRdb used MiXCR to reprocess the 5' RACE reads, holding one entry per CDR3 protein. The sample lists about 330,000 distinct CDR3 sequences; around 8% were seen once. Concerning this clonotype itself: The antigen remains undetermined. A much larger clone lies a single base off, so this may be a read error.

The TCR originated in a male donor with ankylosing spondylitis. The specimen was blood, either unsorted or a sorted T cell fraction (not recorded which). The chain couples TRBV27 to TRBJ2-3; D gene uncertain. The CDR3 coding sequence is TGTGCCAGCAGTGTCCGGGTCCTAAACCCTACGCGGTATTTT. Protein product: CASSVRVLNPTRYF.